This T cell receptor (beta chain) stems from a study of T cell changes during pregnancy in multiple sclerosis (dated by TCRdb to between 2018 and 2021). About the full investigation: The study examined how the T cell repertoire changed over the course of pregnancy in women with multiple sclerosis.

This clone was detected once. Its target antigen remains unknown. No base quality values were provided; no much bigger clone lies one nucleotide off. The library was obtained by the immunoSEQ multiplex PCR assay. Here the immuneACCESS table is served through TCRdb, limited to in-frame sequences with V and J called. Missing clones are a known gap in these copies; in checked studies unresolved V genes cover under half, and the rest lacks a known reason. The sample yields about 69,000 clones; around nine tenths were counted once. The top ten constitute over 0.25% of the sample. V and J lose 3 bases and 4 bases, and a span of 6 bases separates them. CDR1 and CDR2 are drawn from the germline V gene: SGHTA, FQGNSA. Counted from cysteine to phenylalanine, this CDR3 has 12 amino acids. Only the CDR3 DNA is retained, 36 bases long and in frame from the first base.

This clonotype was obtained from a female donor in good health, enrolled as a control in a pregnancy study. The sequence is built from TRBV7-2 and TRBJ1-2; a weak D assignment points to TRBD1 (6 bases agree). The input for sequencing was CD4+ T cells from peripheral blood mononuclear cells, taken in the third trimester of pregnancy. CDR3 protein: CASSLTGYGYTF. In nucleotide form, the sequence is TGTGCCAGCAGCTTGACAGGCTATGGCTACACCTTC. With the portions outside the CDR3 filled from the reference TRBV7-2 and TRBJ1-2 genes, the complete variable region becomes GAGVSQSPSNKVTEKGKDVELRCDPISGHTALYWYRQSLGQGLEFLIYFQGNSAPDKSGLPSDRFSAERTGGSVSTLTIQRTQQEDSAVYLCASSLTGYGYTFGSGTRLTVV.